A single sample gave rise to the 21 T cell receptor beta chains below, sequenced in a study of blood T cells in healthy people across ages. Alongside a J-beta primer mix, a sample-barcoded 5' primer served in a second PCR lasting about 7 to 12 cycles. Via MiXCR, TCRdb re-called the 5' RACE reads, giving one row per CDR3 protein. The table includes around 870,000 distinct CDR3 sequences, around 30% detected once. The specimen was blood. These receptors were taken from a woman at least 80 years old in good health.

Ten or more counts support this clonotype. The chain joins TRBV30 to TRBJ2-7; D call uncertain. CDR1 is GTSNPN, CDR2 SVGIG, per germline (reference sequence). The CDR3 runs to 11 residues. V was pared by 0 bases and J by 5 bases, with 5 bases between. The CDR3 DNA sequence: TGTGCCTGGAGTGTGTCCCACGAGCAGTACTTC. Amino acids: CAWSVSHEQYF.

A word on this clonotype: This may come from a read error, since a much larger clone is one base off. The rearrangement uses TRBV11-2 and TRBJ2-1; the D gene is possibly TRBD1 (5 bases). The DNA end is more similar to TRBJ2-7, so the J call may be wrong. Germline V gene data show CDR1 as SGHAT and CDR2 as FQNNGV. CDR3 size: 18 residues. The CDR3 sequence is CASSLTLPWGNSYNEQYF. The CDR3 DNA follows: TGTGCCAGCAGCTTGACCCTACCTTGGGGCAACTCCTACAATGAGCAGTACTTC.

On this clonotype itself: Since a much larger clone is just one base distant, this may be a read error. The genes are TRBV28 and TRBJ2-5; D is undetermined. V was cut by 3 bases and J by 7 bases, with 12 bases left in between. Looked up from germline, CDR1 is MDHEN and CDR2 is SYDVKM. The CDR3 totals 13 residues. The CDR3 DNA reads TGTGCCAGCAGTTTGGGCCTGGGTAGGACCCAGTACTTC. Residues: CASSLGLGRTQYF.

This clonotype was seen at least ten times. J is TRBJ2-3 and V is TRBV11-2, with TRBD1 as a possible D gene (6 bases). From germline, CDR1 is SGHAT and CDR2 FQNNGV. Deletions cut 5 bases from V and 4 bases from J, with 22 bases between. This CDR3 has 17 residues. The CDR3 DNA reads as TGTGCCAGCAGCCTAAAACTCGGACAGCTTTTTCCAGATACGCAGTATTTT. Protein: CASSLKLGQLFPDTQYF.

V gene TRBV3-1 combines with J gene TRBJ2-1; D perhaps matches TRBD2 (5 bases). CDR1 and CDR2 from the germline V gene are LGHDT and YNNKEL (reference sequence). The CDR3 length is 17 residues. V was clipped by 1 base and J by 13 bases, with 26 bases between them. The CDR3 spells CASSQGFGGRGSETQFF. The CDR3 nucleotides are TGTGCCAGCAGCCAAGGGTTTGGTGGGAGAGGGTCGGAGACCCAGTTCTTC.

Points on this clonotype: One end of the junction fails to match germline, which may point to a read error. V gene TRBV20-1 combines with J gene TRBJ1-6; D unresolved. Per the germline V gene, CDR1 is DFQATT and CDR2 is SNEGSKA (reference sequence). The CDR3 has 14 residues. CDR3 bases: TGCAGTGCTAGAGATCGTGTGGGGTATTCACCCCCCCACTTT. It codes for CSARDRVGYSPPHF.

Of note for this clonotype: Mismatch with germline at one junction end may stem from a read error. The chain has TRBV12-3 or TRBV12-4 and TRBJ2-3, with TRBD2 matching over 13 bases. CDR3 length: 14 amino acids. In nucleotides, the CDR3 is TGTGCCAGCAGGGGACTAGCGGGGACAGATATGCAGTATTTT. This translates into CASRGLAGTDMQYF.

Regarding this clonotype: This clone may be a read error of a much larger clone one base away. This CDR3 fails to terminate in the conserved phenylalanine or tryptophan, so it likely reflects a read error. The chain carries TRBV5-5 and TRBJ1-2, with 7 bases aligning to TRBD1. V was clipped by 0 bases and J by 3 bases; unmatched bases: 5. The CDR3 consists of 15 residues. The V gene's germline CDR1 is SGHKS and CDR2 YYEKEE (reference sequence). Here the CDR3 reads CASSLVGGAHYGYTI. Here the CDR3 DNA reads TGTGCCAGCAGCTTGGTAGGGGGCGCGCACTATGGCTACACCATC.

A word on this clonotype: With a much larger clone just one base away, this may be a read error. The genes are TRBV12-3 or TRBV12-4 and TRBJ2-3, with D possibly called TRBD1 or TRBD2 (5 bases each). CDR3 length: 17 residues. In nucleotides, the CDR3 is TGTGCCAGCAGTTTCGAGCCCGGGACCTCGATTCCAGATGCGCAGTATTTT. This sequence encodes CASSFEPGTSIPDAQYF.

This clonotype was counted between two and nine times. The CDR3 protein is CSARTPGALSGYTF. The CDR3 DNA is TGCAGTGCTAGGACCCCAGGGGCTTTATCTGGCTACACCTTC. This rearrangement joins TRBV20-1 to TRBJ1-2; possible D gene TRBD1, 6 bases. The CDR3 spans 14 residues. Germline CDR1 is DFQATT and CDR2 is SNEGSKA (reference sequence). V was cut by 3 bases and J by 7 bases, with 18 bases left in between.

A note on this clonotype: One end of the junction does not line up with germline, which may come from a read error. The chain carries TRBV7-2 and TRBJ2-1, with a tentative D call TRBD2 (5 bases). The germline V gene encodes CDR1 SGHTA and CDR2 FQGNSA. The CDR3 runs to 13 residues. The CDR3 DNA reads as TGTGCAAGCAGCGACCTCCGGGGTCCTGAGCAGTTCTTC. It translates to CASSDLRGPEQFF.

Of note for this clonotype: A single base separates this from a much larger clone, so it may be a read error. The chain combines TRBV10-3 with TRBJ1-2; 9 positions agree with TRBD1. There are 14 residues in the CDR3. Germline values: CDR1 ENHRY, CDR2 SYGVKD. CDR3 in DNA: TGTGCCACCAGTCAGGGACAGGGAAACTATGGCTACACCTTC. Its translation: CATSQGQGNYGYTF.

Notes on this clonotype: Since a much larger clone is just one base distant, this may be a read error. This chain joins TRBV20-1 and TRBJ2-1; 9 bases line up with TRBD2. The CDR3 loop spans 15 amino acids. Per germline, CDR1 DFQATT and CDR2 SNEGSKA (reference sequence). The V and J ends lost 0 bases and 13 bases, in that order; junction bases with no gene match: 13. The DNA for the CDR3 is TGCAGTGCTAGAGATCCCCTAGCGGGGATAGAGACCCAGTTCTTC. Encoded protein: CSARDPLAGIETQFF.

This clonotype was seen a few times. The rearrangement links TRBV24-1 to TRBJ2-5, with a weak D call TRBD2 (7 bases). This CDR3 comprises 16 residues. Per germline, CDR1 KGHDR and CDR2 SFDVKD. V was pared by 1 base and J by 11 bases, with 22 bases between. Here the CDR3 reads CATSDFGGGATDEQYF. Written as DNA, the CDR3 is TGTGCCACCAGTGATTTTGGCGGGGGCGCCACGGATGAGCAGTACTTC.

The V call is TRBV12-3 or TRBV12-4, the J call TRBJ2-1; TRBD1 matches at 8 bases. V was pared by 4 bases and J by 13 bases, with 12 bases of the junction left unmatched. This CDR3 is built from 14 residues. For the CDR3, the DNA is TGTGCCAGCAGTTCAGGGACAGGCCAAGAGACCCAGTTCTTC. This translates into CASSSGTGQETQFF.

This clonotype was observed many times. CDR3 amino acids: CASSQVSSGGLSNEQFF. The CDR3 DNA sequence: TGTGCCAGCAGCCAAGTATCCAGCGGGGGGCTCTCCAATGAGCAGTTCTTC. The chain carries TRBV3-1 and TRBJ2-1, with TRBD2 matching over 9 bases. Looked up from germline, CDR1 is LGHDT and CDR2 is YNNKEL (reference sequence). The CDR3 has 17 amino acids. Germline trimming cut 1 base from V and 6 bases from J; bases unmatched to any gene: 10.

This clonotype was detected many times. The genes are TRBV6-5 and TRBJ2-3; 8 nucleotides match TRBD1. The germline V gene encodes CDR1 MNHEY and CDR2 SVGAGI. The CDR3 is made up of 14 amino acids. Trimming removed 1 base from V and 6 bases from J; junction bases left unmatched: 3. The CDR3 coding sequence is TGTGCCAGCAGTTACTTGAGGGACAGGGATACGCAGTATTTT. It codes for CASSYLRDRDTQYF.

This clonotype was detected only a few times. The chain has TRBV20-1 and TRBJ1-2, with a possible D match to TRBD1 (5 bases). The V gene's germline CDR1 is DFQATT and CDR2 SNEGSKA (reference sequence). The V end was cut by 0 bases, the J end by 0 bases, with 14 bases between. This CDR3 spans 16 amino acids. The CDR3 sequence is CSARDGRGYANYGYTF. CDR3 nucleotide sequence: TGCAGTGCTAGAGATGGCCGGGGGTATGCTAACTATGGCTACACCTTC.

This chain joins TRBV11-3 and TRBJ1-1; D call uncertain. Germline CDR1 and CDR2: SGHNT and YENEEA. The CDR3 runs to 15 residues. The ends were cut back, 0 bases at V and 1 base at J, with 9 bases in the middle. The CDR3 protein is CASSLDWVENTEAFF. The CDR3 nucleotides are TGTGCCAGCAGCTTAGATTGGGTGGAGAACACTGAAGCTTTCTTT.

This sequence joins TRBV7-2 and TRBJ1-2, with D hard to call. Trimming took off 8 bases at V and 8 bases at J, with 18 bases between the two ends. The CDR3 is 13 amino acids. Germline values: CDR1 SGHTA, CDR2 FQGNSA. The CDR3 region is CASRLGRQEGYTF. The CDR3 nucleotides read TGTGCCAGCCGCCTTGGGCGGCAAGAGGGCTACACCTTC.

This clonotype appeared a few times. A much more abundant neighbour one base away suggests this may be a read error. The rearrangement links TRBV7-9 to TRBJ2-5; the match to TRBD2 covers 8 bases. This CDR3 region has 15 residues. V shed 0 bases, J shed 11 bases, and the junction held 11 bases outside the gene matches. The germline V gene encodes CDR1 SEHNR and CDR2 FQNEAQ (reference sequence). The CDR3: CASSLAGGGVYEQYF. Here the CDR3 DNA reads TGTGCCAGCAGCTTAGCCGGGGGGGGCGTCTATGAGCAGTACTTC.